This TCR beta chain stems from a study of monozygotic twins with inflammatory bowel disease. Overall study results and limits: The study found lower TCRbeta diversity (inverse Simpson) in IBD patients than in healthy co-twins.

The CDR3 has 11 amino acids. Per germline, CDR1 DFQATT and CDR2 SNEGSKA (reference sequence). To note about this clonotype: As yet, its antigen is unknown.

TCRdb re-called the 5' RACE reads and catalogs CDR3 proteins one per entry, DNA excluded. Reported are 110,000 to 150,000 distinct CDR3 sequences; the ten largest clones contain around 1.3%. The sample consisted of blood. This receptor was taken from a human donor with ulcerative colitis or Crohn's disease, or a healthy co-twin of an affected twin (not recorded which). The rearrangement joins TRBV20-1 to TRBJ2-4; TCRdb's D gene call, TRBD1, goes unchecked for lack of DNA. The CDR3 here is CSASLDRHQYF.